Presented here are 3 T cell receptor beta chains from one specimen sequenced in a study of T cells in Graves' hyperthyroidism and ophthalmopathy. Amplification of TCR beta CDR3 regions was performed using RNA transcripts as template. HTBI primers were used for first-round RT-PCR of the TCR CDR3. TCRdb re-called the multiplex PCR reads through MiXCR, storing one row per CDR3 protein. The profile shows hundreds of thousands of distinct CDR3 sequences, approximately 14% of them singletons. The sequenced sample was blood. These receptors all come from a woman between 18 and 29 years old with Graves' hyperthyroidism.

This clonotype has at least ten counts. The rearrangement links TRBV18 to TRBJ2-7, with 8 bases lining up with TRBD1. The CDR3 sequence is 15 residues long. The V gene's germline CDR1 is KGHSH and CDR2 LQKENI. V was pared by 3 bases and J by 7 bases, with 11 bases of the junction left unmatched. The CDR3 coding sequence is TGTGCCAGCTCACCTCTCGACAGGGGCCCTCAGGAGCAGTACTTC. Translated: CASSPLDRGPQEQYF.

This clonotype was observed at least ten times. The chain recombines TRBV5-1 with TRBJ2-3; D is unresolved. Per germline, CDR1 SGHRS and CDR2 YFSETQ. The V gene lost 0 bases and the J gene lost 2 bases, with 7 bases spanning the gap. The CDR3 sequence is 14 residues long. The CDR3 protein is CASSLGYFTDTQYF. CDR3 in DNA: TGCGCCAGCAGCTTGGGCTACTTCACAGATACGCAGTATTTT.

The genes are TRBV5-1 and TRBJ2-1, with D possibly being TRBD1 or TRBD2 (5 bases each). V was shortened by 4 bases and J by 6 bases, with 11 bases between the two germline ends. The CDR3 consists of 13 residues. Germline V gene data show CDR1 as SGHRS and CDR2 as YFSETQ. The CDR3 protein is CASSNHGGNEQFF. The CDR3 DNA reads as TGCGCCAGCAGCAACCATGGGGGCAATGAGCAGTTCTTC.